Listed below are T cell receptor beta chains from one sample, sequenced in a study of EBV T-cell therapy then PD-1 blockade in nasopharyngeal carcinoma. Sequenced by immunoSEQ multiplex PCR; TCRdb stores in-frame clones only, minus some. The sample lists about 17,000 clones, roughly 84% seen once, with 29% in the top ten. Their antigens remain unidentified. Specimen: CD8+ T cells from blood, collected at day 0 from a patient whose treatment included autologous EBV-specific T cells and nivolumab. These receptors were taken from a man in his forties with nasopharyngeal carcinoma. The CDR3 runs from the conserved cysteine through the conserved F or W. The order of the fields is clone size, D gene, V gene, J gene, CDR3 length, CDR3 protein, CDR3 DNA. A D gene is named only where the DNA matches it firmly. Clone size is not always given. Where it is, it says once, few, many or a class for expanded clones.

>NA|NA|TRBV5-5|TRBJ2-7|13
CASRDSPSYEQYF
TGTGCCAGCAGGGACAGTCCCTCCTACGAGCAGTACTTC
>NA|NA|TRBV7-6|TRBJ1-1|15
CASSYQAGEVTEAFF
TGTGCCAGCAGCTATCAGGCAGGGGAGGTCACTGAAGCTTTCTTT
>NA|NA|TRBV27|TRBJ2-2|17
CASSKHLDREGTGELFF
TGTGCCAGCAGTAAACATCTGGACAGGGAGGGGACCGGGGAGCTGTTTTTT
>NA|NA|TRBV12-5|TRBJ2-1|11
CASGLNNEQFF
TGTGCTAGTGGCCTCAACAATGAGCAGTTCTTC
>NA|TRBD1|TRBV24-1|TRBJ2-2|17
CATKASGQGAYTGELFF
TGTGCCACCAAGGCTTCGGGACAGGGGGCGTATACCGGGGAGCTGTTTTTT
>few|NA|TRBV7-9|TRBJ1-1|14
CASSLDTLATEAFF
TGTGCCAGCAGCCTAGACACCTTGGCCACTGAAGCTTTCTTT
>NA|NA|TRBV29-1|TRBJ2-7|15
CSVEDPQGSLVEQYF
TGCAGCGTTGAAGATCCGCAGGGGTCCTTGGTCGAGCAGTACTTC
>NA|NA|TRBV13|TRBJ1-2|13
CASSRVGGYGYTF
TGTGCCAGCAGCCGAGTGGGGGGGTATGGCTACACCTTC
>few|NA|TRBV5-5|TRBJ2-7|15
CASSIGQPEGYEQYF
TGTGCCAGCAGCATAGGGCAACCTGAGGGTTACGAGCAGTACTTC
>NA|TRBD1|TRBV27|TRBJ2-5|14
CASSFQGARETQYF
TGTGCCAGCAGTTTCCAGGGGGCGCGGGAGACCCAGTACTTC
>NA|TRBD1|TRBV5-6|TRBJ1-5|14
CASSPDRAGQPQHF
TGTGCCAGCAGCCCAGACAGGGCGGGTCAGCCCCAGCATTTT
>NA|TRBD2|TRBV7-8|TRBJ2-1|14
CASTLAGGLVEQFF
TGTGCCAGCACCCTAGCGGGGGGGCTAGTTGAGCAGTTCTTC
>NA|TRBD2|TRBV29-1|TRBJ2-1|18
CSVEGWGSGAANYNEQFF
TGCAGCGTTGAAGGCTGGGGTAGCGGGGCGGCGAACTACAATGAGCAGTTCTTC
>NA|TRBD1|TRBV2|TRBJ1-6|16
CASSEGTGAFNSPLHF
TGTGCCAGCAGTGAAGGGACAGGGGCTTTTAATTCACCCCTCCACTTT
>NA|NA|TRBV28|TRBJ1-6|16
CASSLWGGGYNSPLHF
TGTGCCAGCAGTTTATGGGGAGGGGGCTATAATTCACCCCTCCACTTT
>NA|TRBD1|TRBV27|TRBJ2-2|17
CASSSDRVDANTGELFF
TGTGCCAGCAGTTCGGACAGGGTGGACGCGAACACCGGGGAGCTGTTTTTT
>NA|NA|TRBV4-3|TRBJ1-2|15
CASSHVHRPHYGYTF
TGCGCCAGCAGCCATGTACACAGGCCTCACTATGGCTACACCTTC
>once|NA|TRBV5-4|TRBJ1-2|13
CASSDTDLYGYTF
TGTGCCAGCAGCGACACAGACCTCTATGGCTACACCTTC
>NA|NA|TRBV6-2/TRBV6-3|TRBJ2-3|12
CASSPDTDTQYF
TGTGCCAGCAGTCCGGACACTGATACGCAGTATTTT
>NA|NA|TRBV15|TRBJ2-3|15
CATSRDSRSTDTQYF
TGTGCCACCAGCAGAGATAGCCGGAGCACAGATACGCAGTATTTT
>NA|TRBD2|TRBV4-2|TRBJ2-3|16
CASSQGLAEGTDTQYF
TGTGCCAGCAGCCAAGGACTAGCGGAAGGCACAGATACGCAGTATTTT
>NA|NA|TRBV7-6|TRBJ2-3|21
CASSHEARPIDPPSSTDTQYF
TGTGCCAGCAGCCACGAGGCCAGACCCATAGACCCACCTTCTAGCACAGATACGCAGTATTTT
>NA|TRBD1|TRBV10-3|TRBJ2-2|13
CAIPGTAGGELFF
TGTGCCATCCCCGGGACAGCCGGCGGGGAGCTGTTTTTT
>NA|NA|TRBV28|TRBJ2-3|17
CASSLAGAPFVTDTQYF
TGTGCCAGCAGTTTGGCAGGGGCACCCTTTGTCACAGATACGCAGTATTTT
>NA|NA|TRBV18|TRBJ2-6|15
CASSPPSSGANVLTF
TGTGCCAGCTCACCACCTTCCTCTGGGGCCAACGTCCTGACTTTC
>NA|NA|TRBV27|TRBJ1-5|13
CASSFGQNQPQHF
TGTGCCAGCAGTTTCGGGCAAAATCAGCCCCAGCATTTT
>NA|NA|TRBV6-1|TRBJ2-3|14
CATQWGPSTDTQYF
TGTGCCACCCAATGGGGGCCCAGCACAGATACGCAGTATTTT
>NA|NA|TRBV7-5|TRBJ2-7|13
CVRGQGVSYEQYF
TGTGTCAGAGGACAGGGGGTTTCCTACGAGCAGTACTTC
>NA|NA|TRBV9|TRBJ2-7|12
CASSVGSYEQYF
TGTGCCAGCAGCGTAGGCAGTTACGAGCAGTACTTC
>NA|NA|TRBV4-3|TRBJ2-7|13
CASSQDLGYEQYF
TGCGCCAGCAGCCAAGACCTCGGGTACGAGCAGTACTTC
>NA|NA|TRBV6-4|TRBJ2-1|13
CASSDSGQNEQFF
TGTGCCAGCAGCGACTCTGGGCAGAATGAGCAGTTCTTC
>NA|NA|TRBV19|TRBJ1-2|13
CASSMGRDYGYTF
TGTGCCAGTAGTATGGGACGGGACTATGGCTACACCTTC
>NA|TRBD1|TRBV3-1/TRBV3-2|TRBJ2-1|20
CASSQEWAQLRDRGYNEQFF
TGTGCCAGCAGCCAAGAATGGGCCCAACTCCGGGACAGGGGATACAATGAGCAGTTCTTC
>NA|TRBD2|TRBV29-1|TRBJ2-7|12
CSGRGGSYEQYF
TGCAGCGGTCGGGGGGGGAGCTACGAGCAGTACTTC
>NA|NA|TRBV19|TRBJ2-5|13
CASSIVGRETQYF
TGTGCCAGTAGTATCGTAGGGCGGGAGACCCAGTACTTC
>NA|TRBD1|TRBV6-5|TRBJ1-2|14
CASSPTGTGDGYTF
TGTGCCAGCAGTCCCACCGGGACAGGGGATGGCTACACCTTC
>once|NA|TRBV5-1|TRBJ2-3|11
CASSRADTQYF
TGCGCCAGCAGCAGGGCAGATACGCAGTATTTT
>NA|NA|TRBV27|TRBJ1-1|15
CASRTARGGNTEAFF
TGTGCCAGCCGCACGGCGAGGGGGGGAAACACTGAAGCTTTCTTT
>NA|NA|TRBV12-3/TRBV12-4|TRBJ2-2|12
CASSLPREELFF
TGTGCCAGCAGCCTTCCTCGGGAGGAGCTGTTTTTT
>NA|NA|TRBV19|TRBJ1-3|14
CASGGPLSGNTIYF
TGTGCCAGTGGGGGACCCCTCTCTGGAAACACCATATATTTT